This record concerns one T cell receptor (beta chain) sequence. What it binds is not known. Germline CDR1 WSHSY, CDR2 SAAADI. The V end lost 7 bases, the J end lost 3 bases, and 15 bases lay between the germline ends. The CDR3 length is 14 residues. This entry comes from a study of T cell responses to AZD1222 COVID-19 vaccine. Produced via immunoSEQ multiplex PCR; TCRdb's table is partial and in-frame only. Here the sample spans 120,000 or so clones, roughly 90% being singletons. Study-level results: Unmutated variant regions are reportedly the target of nearly half of TCRs that are spike-specific. Regions 160-218 and 743-854 held dominance among vaccine-associated CD4 TCRs, which spanned spike. An increase in Spike-specific TCR breadth and depth was observed after two AZD1222 doses.

This clonotype was sampled from an adult in good health. The sample in question was peripheral blood, obtained on day 0 of AZD1222 vaccination. The V gene is TRBV10-2, the J gene TRBJ1-2; D gene uncertain. CDR3 sequence reads: CASNALGFDYGYTF. CDR3 sequence (DNA): TGCGCCAGCAACGCCTTGGGCTTCGACTATGGCTACACCTTC.